These T cell receptor beta chains were read from a single sample in a study of T cell repertoires in cytomegalovirus infection. TCRdb re-derived calls from the reads in MiXCR, one entry per CDR3 protein. Here the sample spans approximately 550,000 distinct CDR3 sequences, approximately 15% being singletons. The sample consisted of CD8+ T cells from PBMCs. All receptors derive from a human donor in good health (CMV status not recorded). Some clones in this sample may be carry-over from other donors' samples. The CDR3 runs from the conserved cysteine through the conserved F or W. A D gene is named only where the DNA matches it firmly. Expanded clones are given a class, and other clones once, few, many or no size at all.

D	size	J	V	DNA	CDR3
-	many	TRBJ2-7	TRBV19	TGTGCCAGTAGTGTCTTAGGGACAACCTCCTACGAGCAGTACTTC	CASSVLGTTSYEQYF
-	many	TRBJ2-1	TRBV7-2	TGTGCCAGCAGCTCCCTATACGGCTCCTACAATGAGCAGTTCTTC	CASSSLYGSYNEQFF
-	many	TRBJ2-2	TRBV7-6	TGTGCCAGCAGCTTAGTTGTCTCCAGGGGCATCAACACCGGGGAGCTGTTTTTT	CASSLVVSRGINTGELFF
-	many	TRBJ2-5	TRBV6-5	TGTGCCAGCAGCCCAGCGGGCGGGGTAACACCCTACCAAGAGACCCAGTACTTC	CASSPAGGVTPYQETQYF
-	many	TRBJ1-2	TRBV7-9	TGTGCCAGCAGCTTATGGCCCCGGATGAGGCCTACTAACTATGGCTACACCTTC	CASSLWPRMRPTNYGYTF
TRBD2	few	TRBJ2-3	TRBV5-1	TGCGCCAGCAGCTTGGTCGGACTAGCGGGAGAAGGAGATACGCAGTATTTT	CASSLVGLAGEGDTQYF
-	-	TRBJ1-4	TRBV15	TGTGCCACCAGCAGAGATGAAAAAAAACTGTTTTTT	CATSRDEKKLFF
-	-	TRBJ2-5	TRBV7-6	TGTGCCAGCAGCCCTAGACAGAGCAGGGAGACCCAGTACTTC	CASSPRQSRETQYF
TRBD2	many	TRBJ2-3	TRBV6-5	TGTGCCAGCAGTCCCCGCCTGGGCGGGGGGGAAGTTACGCAGTATTTT	CASSPRLGGGEVTQYF
-	many	TRBJ2-3	TRBV7-3	TGTGCCAGCAGCTTAGCCGGAGGCGGGGCAGATACGCAGTATTTT	CASSLAGGGADTQYF
-	many	TRBJ1-6	TRBV6-6	TGTGCCAGCAGTTACCAAGGCGTATCACCCCTCCACTTT	CASSYQGVSPLHF
TRBD2	-	TRBJ2-7	TRBV28	TGTGCCAGCAGTCAGCTAGCGGAGAACTACGAGCAGTACTTC	CASSQLAENYEQYF
TRBD2	-	TRBJ2-1	TRBV10-3	TGTGCCACCCTCGACCGACTAGCGGGACTCTCCTACAATGAGCAGTTCTTC	CATLDRLAGLSYNEQFF